This T cell receptor (beta chain) is drawn from a study of CD8 T cells in Susac syndrome. It was with random hexamers that 0.5 to 1 ug RNA was reverse transcribed. The amplification used immunoSEQ multiplex PCR on TCR beta CDR3; it spanned 54 Vbeta and 13 Jbeta. TCRdb re-called the immunoSEQ multiplex PCR reads through MiXCR, storing one row per CDR3 protein. The profile covers roughly 100,000 distinct CDR3 sequences, with 90% to 95% appearing a single time and about 0.28% taken by the ten largest. This clonotype was recorded only once. Germline-derived CDR1 and CDR2 are SGDLS and YYNGEE. J was trimmed by 2 bases and V by 0 bases; bases with no gene match: 5. CDR3 length equals 16 residues.

The receptor was isolated from a human donor with Susac syndrome. The sequenced sample was CD4+ T cells from PBMCs. This chain uses TRBV9 with TRBJ2-1; 7 positions agree with TRBD1. The CDR3: CASSVEGTAPYNEQFF. The CDR3 DNA sequence: TGTGCCAGCAGCGTAGAAGGGACAGCCCCCTACAATGAGCAGTTCTTC.